This T cell receptor (beta chain) was sequenced in a study of shared clonotypes between healthy human individuals. The study's findings and limits: Generation probabilities were higher for clonotypes shared across all four sorted-subset donors than for unshared ones. Shared across a few donors were 4% to 5% of the naive CD4 clonotypes.

On this clone itself: The antigen is undetermined.

TCRdb's table, derived via immunoSEQ multiplex PCR, lists solely in-frame clones and lacks some. The sample lists 950,000 to 1,100,000 clones; roughly 80% were seen once. Germline loops: CDR1 SGHDN, CDR2 FVKESK. Trimming left V 5 bases short and J 6 bases short, with 9 bases between. CDR3 length: 12 amino acids. The sample consisted of memory CD4+ T cells sorted from blood. Subset described: CD45RA-negative fraction. The chain is built from TRBV14 and TRBJ2-3, with a weak D call TRBD2 (5 bases). This receptor was obtained from a man younger than 35 in good health. The CDR3 sequence is CASSSKRDTQYF. The CDR3 bases are TGTGCCAGCAGCAGTAAGCGGGATACGCAGTATTTT. Variable domain in full (rest from reference TRBV14 and TRBJ2-3): EAGVTQFPSHSVIEKGQTVTLRCDPISGHDNLYWYRRVMGKEIKFLLHFVKESKQDESGMPNNRFLAERTGGTYSTLKVQPAELEDSGVYFCASSSKRDTQYFGPGTRLTVL.